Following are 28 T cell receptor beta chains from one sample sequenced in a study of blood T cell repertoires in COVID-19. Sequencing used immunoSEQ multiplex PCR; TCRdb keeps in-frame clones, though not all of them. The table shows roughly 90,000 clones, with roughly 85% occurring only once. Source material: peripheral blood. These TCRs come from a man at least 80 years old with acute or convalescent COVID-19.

In nucleotides, the CDR3 is TGTGCCAGCATGTTTGTTCCTCCGGGGAACACCTTC. Its translation is CASMFVPPGNTF. The gene calls are TRBV6-5 and TRBJ1-2; D is undetermined. Between the trimmed V and J ends, which lost 7 bases and 12 bases, there was a span of 18 bases. The CDR3 length is 12 residues. Germline V CDR1 and CDR2: MNHEY, SVGAGI.

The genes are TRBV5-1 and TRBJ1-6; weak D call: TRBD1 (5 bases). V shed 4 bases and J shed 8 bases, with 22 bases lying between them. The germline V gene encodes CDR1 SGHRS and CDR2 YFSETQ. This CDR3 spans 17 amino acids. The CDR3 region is CASSREDSISGDSPLHF. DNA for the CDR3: TGCGCCAGCAGCCGTGAAGACAGTATTTCGGGGGATTCACCCCTCCACTTT.

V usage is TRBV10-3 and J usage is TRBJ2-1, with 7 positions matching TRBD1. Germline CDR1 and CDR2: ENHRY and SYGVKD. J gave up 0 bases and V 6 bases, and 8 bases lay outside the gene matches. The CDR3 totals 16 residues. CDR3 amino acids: CAISGDSVTSYNEQFF. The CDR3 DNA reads TGTGCCATCAGCGGGGACAGTGTTACCTCCTACAATGAGCAGTTCTTC.

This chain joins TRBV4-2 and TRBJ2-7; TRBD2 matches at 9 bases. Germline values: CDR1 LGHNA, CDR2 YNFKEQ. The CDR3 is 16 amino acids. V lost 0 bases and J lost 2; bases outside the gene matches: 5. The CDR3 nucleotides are TGTGCCAGCAGCCAAGAATTAGCGGGAGAGACCTACGAGCAGTACTTC. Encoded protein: CASSQELAGETYEQYF.

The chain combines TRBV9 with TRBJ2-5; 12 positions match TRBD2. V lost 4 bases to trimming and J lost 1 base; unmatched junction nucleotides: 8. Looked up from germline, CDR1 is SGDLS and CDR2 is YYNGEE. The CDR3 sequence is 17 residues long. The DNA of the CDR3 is TGTGCCAGCAGCCCCCATACTAGCGGGGGGTTCCAAGAGACCCAGTACTTC. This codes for CASSPHTSGGFQETQYF.

The CDR3: CASSLDGTGGNSPLHF. CDR3 coding DNA: TGTGCCAGCAGCTTGGACGGGACAGGGGGTAATTCACCCCTCCACTTT. The J gene is TRBJ1-6, the V gene TRBV7-9, with TRBD1 identical over 11 bases. The CDR3 sequence is 16 residues long. After removal of 3 bases from V and 6 bases from J, the junction contained 4 bases not matched to a gene. Germline CDR1 reads SEHNR; CDR2 reads FQNEAQ (reference sequence).

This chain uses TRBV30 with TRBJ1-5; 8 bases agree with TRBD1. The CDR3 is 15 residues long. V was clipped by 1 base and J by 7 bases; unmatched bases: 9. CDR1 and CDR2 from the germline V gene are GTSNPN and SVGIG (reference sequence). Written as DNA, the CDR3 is TGTGCCTGGAGTGGAGAGGACAGGGTTGAACAGCCCCAGCATTTT. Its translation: CAWSGEDRVEQPQHF.

Here the CDR3 DNA reads TGTGCCAGCAGCTCCCCCGAGGGGGCTTGGAAGACCCAGTACTTC. This gives the protein CASSSPEGAWKTQYF. This chain connects TRBV5-4 to TRBJ2-5; 7 nucleotides line up with TRBD1. The CDR3 has 15 amino acids. From germline, CDR1 is SGHNT and CDR2 YYREEE (reference sequence). J gave up 6 bases and V 3 bases, and 11 bases lay outside the gene matches.

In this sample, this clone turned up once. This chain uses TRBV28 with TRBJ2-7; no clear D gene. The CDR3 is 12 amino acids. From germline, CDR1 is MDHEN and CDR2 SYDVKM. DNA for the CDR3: TGTGCGGTGACAACCACCTCCTACGAGCAGTACTTC. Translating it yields CAVTTTSYEQYF.

The CDR3 loop reads CASSPERSSGEPQHF. CDR3 nucleotides: TGTGCCAGCTCACCCGAACGGAGTAGCGGGGAGCCCCAGCATTTT. The rearrangement uses TRBV18 and TRBJ1-5; no definite D call. V was shortened by 3 bases and J by 8 bases, with 17 bases between the two germline ends. This CDR3 spans 15 amino acids. The V gene's germline CDR1 is KGHSH and CDR2 LQKENI.

CDR3 nucleotides: TGTGCCAGTAGTATAGAGGCGGGAAAAAGTGAGCAGTACTTC. Protein: CASSIEAGKSEQYF. V usage is TRBV19 and J usage is TRBJ2-7; TRBD2 might be the D (6 bases). The germline gives CDR1 LNHDA, CDR2 SQIVND (reference sequence). Trimming left V 0 bases short and J 7 bases short, with 13 bases between. The CDR3 loop spans 14 amino acids.

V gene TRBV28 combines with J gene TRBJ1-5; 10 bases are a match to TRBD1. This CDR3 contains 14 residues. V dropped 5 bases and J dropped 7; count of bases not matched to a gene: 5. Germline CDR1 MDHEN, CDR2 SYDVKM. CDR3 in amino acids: CASSHGQGGQPQHF. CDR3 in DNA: TGTGCCAGCAGTCACGGACAGGGGGGACAGCCCCAGCATTTT.

CDR3 sequence (DNA): TGTGCCACCAGCAGGGGTCCAGGGACAGGGGAAGAGACCCAGTACTTC. It specifies CATSRGPGTGEETQYF. V is TRBV15 and J is TRBJ2-5, with 10 bases that match TRBD1. Losses at the gene ends were 3 bases for V and 3 bases for J; bases not matched to a gene: 7. Per germline, CDR1 LNHNV and CDR2 YYDKDF (reference sequence). The CDR3 runs 16 residues.

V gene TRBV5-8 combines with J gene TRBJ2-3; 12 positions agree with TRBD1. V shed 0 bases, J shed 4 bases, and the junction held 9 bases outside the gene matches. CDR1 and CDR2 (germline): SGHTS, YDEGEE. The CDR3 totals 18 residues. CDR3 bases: TGTGCCAGCAGCTTGGGCCGACTGGGACAGGGGGCTCCAGATACGCAGTATTTT. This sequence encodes CASSLGRLGQGAPDTQYF.

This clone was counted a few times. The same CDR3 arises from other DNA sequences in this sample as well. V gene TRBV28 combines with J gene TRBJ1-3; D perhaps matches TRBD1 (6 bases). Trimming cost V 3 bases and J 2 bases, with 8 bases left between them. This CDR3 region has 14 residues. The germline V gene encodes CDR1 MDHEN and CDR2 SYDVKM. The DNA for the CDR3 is TGTGCCAGCAGTTTGGGGGGGCCTGGAAACACCATATATTTT. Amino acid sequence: CASSLGGPGNTIYF.

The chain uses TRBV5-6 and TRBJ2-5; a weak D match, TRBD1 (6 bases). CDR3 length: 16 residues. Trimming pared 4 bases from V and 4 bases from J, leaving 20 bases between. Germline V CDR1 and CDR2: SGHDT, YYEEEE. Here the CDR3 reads CASSPRYRVSGETQYF. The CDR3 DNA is TGTGCCAGCAGCCCACGATACAGGGTATCGGGAGAGACCCAGTACTTC.

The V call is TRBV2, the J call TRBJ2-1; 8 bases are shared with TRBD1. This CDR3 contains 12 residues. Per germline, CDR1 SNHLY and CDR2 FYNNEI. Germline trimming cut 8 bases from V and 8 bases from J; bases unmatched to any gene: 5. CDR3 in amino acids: CASQGARDEQFF. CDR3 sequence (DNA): TGTGCCAGCCAGGGGGCGAGGGATGAGCAGTTCTTC.

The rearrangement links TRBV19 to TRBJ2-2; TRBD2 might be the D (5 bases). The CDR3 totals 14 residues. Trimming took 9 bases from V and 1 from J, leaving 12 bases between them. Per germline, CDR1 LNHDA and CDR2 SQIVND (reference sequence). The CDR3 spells CASHFEGNTGELFF. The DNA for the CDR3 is TGTGCCAGCCATTTCGAGGGGAACACCGGGGAGCTGTTTTTT.

In nucleotides, the CDR3 is TGTGCCAGCGACAGGGGGCTGGGAAACACCATATATTTT. Amino acid sequence: CASDRGLGNTIYF. This chain joins TRBV7-2 and TRBJ1-3, with TRBD1 matching 10 bases. This CDR3 contains 13 residues. The germline V gene encodes CDR1 SGHTA and CDR2 FQGNSA. After removal of 8 bases from V and 4 bases from J, the junction contained 2 bases not matched to a gene.

The CDR3 bases are TGTGCCAGCAGCTCGAGGACTGAGTCCTCCTACGAGCAGTACTTC. Translation: CASSSRTESSYEQYF. The chain couples TRBV5-6 to TRBJ2-7, with a possible D match to TRBD2 (5 bases). The V gene's germline CDR1 is SGHDT and CDR2 YYEEEE. This CDR3 region has 15 residues. V shed 3 bases and J shed 0 bases, with 13 bases lying between them.

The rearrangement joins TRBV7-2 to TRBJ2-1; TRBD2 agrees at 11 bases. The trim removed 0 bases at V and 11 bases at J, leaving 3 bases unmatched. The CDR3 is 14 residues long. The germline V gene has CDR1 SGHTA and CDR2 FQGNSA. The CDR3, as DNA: TGTGCCAGCAGCTTAGCCCTAGCGGGAGGTAAGCAGTTCTTC. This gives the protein CASSLALAGGKQFF.

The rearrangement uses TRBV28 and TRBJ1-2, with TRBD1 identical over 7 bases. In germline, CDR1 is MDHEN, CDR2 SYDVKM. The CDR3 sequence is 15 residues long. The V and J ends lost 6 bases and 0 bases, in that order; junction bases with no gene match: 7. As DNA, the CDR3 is TGTGCCAGCAGGTCAGACAGGGCCCCTAACTATGGCTACACCTTC. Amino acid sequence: CASRSDRAPNYGYTF.

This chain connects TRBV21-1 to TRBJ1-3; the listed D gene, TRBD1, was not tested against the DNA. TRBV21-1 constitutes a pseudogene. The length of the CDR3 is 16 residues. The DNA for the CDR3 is TGTGCCAGCAGCAAATTAGGGGGACAGGGCGGAAACACCATATATTTT. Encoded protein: CASSKLGGQGGNTIYF.

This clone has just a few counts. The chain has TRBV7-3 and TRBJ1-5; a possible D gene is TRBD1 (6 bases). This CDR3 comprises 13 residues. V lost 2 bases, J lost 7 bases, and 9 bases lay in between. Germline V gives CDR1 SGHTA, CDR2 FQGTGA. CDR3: CASSLRGGQPQHF. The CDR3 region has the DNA TGTGCCAGCAGCTTACGAGGGGGACAGCCCCAGCATTTT.

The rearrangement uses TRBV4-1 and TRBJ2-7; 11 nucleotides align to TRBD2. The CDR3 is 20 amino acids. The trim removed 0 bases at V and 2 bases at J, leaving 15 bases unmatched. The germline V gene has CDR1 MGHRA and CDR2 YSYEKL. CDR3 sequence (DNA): TGCGCCAGCAGCCAAGAGGAGGGCGTAGCGGGAGGGCCTTTTCCCTACGAGCAGTACTTC. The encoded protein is CASSQEEGVAGGPFPYEQYF.

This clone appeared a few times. CDR3 amino acids: CASSWGQGATFGNTEAFF. The CDR3 nucleotides read TGTGCCAGCAGCTGGGGACAGGGGGCAACTTTTGGGAACACTGAAGCTTTCTTT. V gene TRBV5-8 combines with J gene TRBJ1-1, with 12 nucleotides matching TRBD1. The CDR3 has 18 amino acids. CDR1 is SGHTS, CDR2 YDEGEE, per germline. J lost 1 base, V lost 3 bases, and 10 bases had no gene match.

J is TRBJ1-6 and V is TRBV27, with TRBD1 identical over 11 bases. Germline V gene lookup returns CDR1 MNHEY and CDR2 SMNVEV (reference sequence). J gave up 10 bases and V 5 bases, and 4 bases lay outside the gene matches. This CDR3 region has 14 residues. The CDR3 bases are TGTGCCAGCAGTGGGACAGGGGGAAGGTCACCCCTCCACTTT. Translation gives CASSGTGGRSPLHF.

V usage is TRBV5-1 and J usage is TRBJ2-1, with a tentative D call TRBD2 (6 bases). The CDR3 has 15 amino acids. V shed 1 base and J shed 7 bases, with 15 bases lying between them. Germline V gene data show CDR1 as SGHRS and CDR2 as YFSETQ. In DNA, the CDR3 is TGCGCCAGCAGCTTGAAGGAGGGAGGAGGGAATGAGCAGTTCTTC. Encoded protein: CASSLKEGGGNEQFF.